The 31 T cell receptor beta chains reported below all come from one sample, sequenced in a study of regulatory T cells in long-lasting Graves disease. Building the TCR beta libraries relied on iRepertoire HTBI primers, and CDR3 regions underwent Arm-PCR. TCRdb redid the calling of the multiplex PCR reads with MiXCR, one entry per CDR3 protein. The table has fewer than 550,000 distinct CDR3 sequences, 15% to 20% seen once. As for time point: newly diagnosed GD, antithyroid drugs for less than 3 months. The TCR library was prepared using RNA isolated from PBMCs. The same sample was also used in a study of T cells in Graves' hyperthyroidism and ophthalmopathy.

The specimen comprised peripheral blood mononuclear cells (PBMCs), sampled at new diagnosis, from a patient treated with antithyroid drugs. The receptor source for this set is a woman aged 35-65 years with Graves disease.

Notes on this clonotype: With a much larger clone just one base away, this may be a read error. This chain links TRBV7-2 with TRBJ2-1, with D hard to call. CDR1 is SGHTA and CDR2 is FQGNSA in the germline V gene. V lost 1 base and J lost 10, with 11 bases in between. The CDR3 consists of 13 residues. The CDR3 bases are TGTGCCAGCAGCTTAGGAGTCATGTCCGAGCAGTTCTTC. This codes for CASSLGVMSEQFF.

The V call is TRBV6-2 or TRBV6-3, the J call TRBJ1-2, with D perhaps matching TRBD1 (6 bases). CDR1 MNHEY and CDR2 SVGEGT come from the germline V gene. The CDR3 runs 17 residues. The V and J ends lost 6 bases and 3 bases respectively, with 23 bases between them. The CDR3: CASRTDSLPEGDYGYTF. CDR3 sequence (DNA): TGTGCCAGCAGGACCGACAGCTTACCCGAGGGGGACTATGGCTACACCTTC.

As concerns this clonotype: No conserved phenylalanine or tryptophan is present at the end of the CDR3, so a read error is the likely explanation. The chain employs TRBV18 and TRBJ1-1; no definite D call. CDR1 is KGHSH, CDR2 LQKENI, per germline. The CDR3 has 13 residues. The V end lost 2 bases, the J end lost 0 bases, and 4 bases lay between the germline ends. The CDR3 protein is CASSPSVNTEAFS. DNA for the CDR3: TGTGCCAGCTCACCATCAGTGAACACTGAAGCTTTCTCT.

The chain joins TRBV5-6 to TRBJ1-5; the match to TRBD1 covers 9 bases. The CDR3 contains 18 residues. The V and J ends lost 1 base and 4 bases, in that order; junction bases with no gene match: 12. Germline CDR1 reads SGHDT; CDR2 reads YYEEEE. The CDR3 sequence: CASSLPNKRQGGNQPQHF. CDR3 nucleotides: TGTGCCAGCAGCTTGCCAAATAAAAGACAGGGGGGGAATCAGCCCCAGCATTTT.

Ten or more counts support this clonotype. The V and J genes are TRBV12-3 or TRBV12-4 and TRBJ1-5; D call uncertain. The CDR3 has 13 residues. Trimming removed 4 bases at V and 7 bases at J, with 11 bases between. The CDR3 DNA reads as TGTGCCAGCAGTTCAGGTCGTGACCAGCCCCAGCATTTT. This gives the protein CASSSGRDQPQHF.

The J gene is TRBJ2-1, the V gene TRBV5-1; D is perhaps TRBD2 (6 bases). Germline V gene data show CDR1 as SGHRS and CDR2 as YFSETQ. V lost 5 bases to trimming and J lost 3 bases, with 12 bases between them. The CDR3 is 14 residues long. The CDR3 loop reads CASRGGSDYNEQFF. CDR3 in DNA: TGCGCCAGCAGGGGAGGAAGCGACTACAATGAGCAGTTCTTC.

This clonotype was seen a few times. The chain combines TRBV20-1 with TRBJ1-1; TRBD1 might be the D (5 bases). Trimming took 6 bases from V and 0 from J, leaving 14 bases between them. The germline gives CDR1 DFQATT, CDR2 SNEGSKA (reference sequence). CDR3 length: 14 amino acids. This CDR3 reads CSARPGTVNTEAFF. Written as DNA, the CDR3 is TGCAGTGCGCGCCCCGGGACGGTGAACACTGAAGCTTTCTTT.

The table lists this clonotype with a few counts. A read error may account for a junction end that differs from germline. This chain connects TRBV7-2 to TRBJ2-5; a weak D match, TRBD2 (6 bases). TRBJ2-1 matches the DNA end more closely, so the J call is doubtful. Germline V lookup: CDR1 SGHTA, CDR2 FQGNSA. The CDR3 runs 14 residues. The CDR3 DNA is TGTGTCAGCAGCTCCACAGGACGCGGGGATGAGCAGTTCTTC. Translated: CVSSSTGRGDEQFF.

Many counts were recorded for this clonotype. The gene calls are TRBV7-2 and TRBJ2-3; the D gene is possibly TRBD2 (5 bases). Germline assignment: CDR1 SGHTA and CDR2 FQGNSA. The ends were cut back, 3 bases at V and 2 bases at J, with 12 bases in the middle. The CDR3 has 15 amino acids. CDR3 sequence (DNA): TGTGCCAGCAGCTTGGCATCCGGGGTCACAGATACGCAGTATTTT. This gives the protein CASSLASGVTDTQYF.

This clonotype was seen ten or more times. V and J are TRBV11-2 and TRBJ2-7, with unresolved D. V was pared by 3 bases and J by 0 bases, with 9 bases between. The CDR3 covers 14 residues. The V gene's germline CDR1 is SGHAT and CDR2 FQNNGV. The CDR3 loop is CASSFQVLSYEQYF. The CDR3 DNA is TGTGCCAGCAGCTTTCAGGTCCTCTCCTACGAGCAGTACTTC.

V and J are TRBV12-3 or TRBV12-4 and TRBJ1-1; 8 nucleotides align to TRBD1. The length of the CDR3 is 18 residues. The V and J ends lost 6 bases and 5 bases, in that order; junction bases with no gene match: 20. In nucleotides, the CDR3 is TGTGCCAGCAGCGCCAGGCCCAAGATCAGGGGGCGGGATACTGAAGCTTTCTTT. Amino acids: CASSARPKIRGRDTEAFF.

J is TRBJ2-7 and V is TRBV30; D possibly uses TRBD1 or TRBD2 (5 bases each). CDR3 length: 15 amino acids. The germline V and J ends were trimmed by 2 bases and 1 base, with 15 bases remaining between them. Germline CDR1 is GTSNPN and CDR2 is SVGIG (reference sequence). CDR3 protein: CAWSLGRTKSYEQYF. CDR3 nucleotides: TGTGCCTGGAGTCTGGGACGGACGAAATCCTACGAGCAGTACTTC. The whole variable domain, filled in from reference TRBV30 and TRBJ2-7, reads SQTIHQWPATLVQPVGSPLSLECTVEGTSNPNLYWYRQAAGRGLQLLFYSVGIGQISSEVPQNLSASRPQDRQFILSSKKLLLSDSGFYLCAWSLGRTKSYEQYFGPGTRLTVT.

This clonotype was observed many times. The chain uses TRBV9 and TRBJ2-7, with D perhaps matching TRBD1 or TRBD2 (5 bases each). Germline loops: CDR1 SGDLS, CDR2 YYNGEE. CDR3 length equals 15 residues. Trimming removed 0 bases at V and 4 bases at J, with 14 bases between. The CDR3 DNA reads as TGTGCCAGCAGCGTAGGTGAGGGGCTCGGGTACGAGCAGTACTTC. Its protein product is CASSVGEGLGYEQYF.

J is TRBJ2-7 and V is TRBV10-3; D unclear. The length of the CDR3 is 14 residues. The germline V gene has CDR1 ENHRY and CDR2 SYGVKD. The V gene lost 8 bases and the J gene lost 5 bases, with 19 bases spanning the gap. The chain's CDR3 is CAIAVGSTPNEQYF. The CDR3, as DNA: TGTGCCATCGCAGTCGGCAGTACTCCTAACGAGCAGTACTTC.

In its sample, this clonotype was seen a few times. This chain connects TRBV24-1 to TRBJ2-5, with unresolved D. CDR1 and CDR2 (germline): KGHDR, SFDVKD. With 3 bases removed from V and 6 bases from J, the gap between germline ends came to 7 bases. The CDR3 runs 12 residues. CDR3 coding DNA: TGTGCCACCAGTGATCGGCAAAAGACCCAGTACTTC. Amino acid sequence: CATSDRQKTQYF.

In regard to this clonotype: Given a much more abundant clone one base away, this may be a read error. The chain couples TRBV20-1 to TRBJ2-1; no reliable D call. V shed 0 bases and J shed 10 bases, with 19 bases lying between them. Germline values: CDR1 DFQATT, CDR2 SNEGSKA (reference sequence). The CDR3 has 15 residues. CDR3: CSARDLKAGTYEQFF. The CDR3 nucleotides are TGCAGTGCTAGAGATCTTAAGGCTGGTACCTACGAGCAGTTCTTC.

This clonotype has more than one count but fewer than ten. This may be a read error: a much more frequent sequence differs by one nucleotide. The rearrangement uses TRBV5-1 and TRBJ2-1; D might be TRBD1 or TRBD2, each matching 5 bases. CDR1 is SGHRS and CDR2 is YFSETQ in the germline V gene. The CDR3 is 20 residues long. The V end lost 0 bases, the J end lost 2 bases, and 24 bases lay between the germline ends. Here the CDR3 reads CASSLGSGRIYMSPYNEQFF. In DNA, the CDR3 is TGCGCCAGCAGCTTGGGGTCAGGGAGAATCTATATGAGCCCCTACAATGAGCAGTTCTTC.

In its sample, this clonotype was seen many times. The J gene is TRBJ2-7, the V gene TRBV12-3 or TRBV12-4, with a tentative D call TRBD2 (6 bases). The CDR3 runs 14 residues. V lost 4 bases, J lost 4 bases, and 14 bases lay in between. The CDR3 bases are TGTGCCAGCAGTTCCGTAGCGGTTTTATACGAGCAGTACTTC. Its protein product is CASSSVAVLYEQYF.

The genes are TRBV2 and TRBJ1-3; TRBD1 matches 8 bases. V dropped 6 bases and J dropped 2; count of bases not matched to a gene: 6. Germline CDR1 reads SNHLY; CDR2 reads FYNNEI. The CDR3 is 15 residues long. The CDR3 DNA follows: TGTGCCAGCAGCGCACAGGGGGGAACTGGAAACACCATATATTTT. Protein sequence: CASSAQGGTGNTIYF.

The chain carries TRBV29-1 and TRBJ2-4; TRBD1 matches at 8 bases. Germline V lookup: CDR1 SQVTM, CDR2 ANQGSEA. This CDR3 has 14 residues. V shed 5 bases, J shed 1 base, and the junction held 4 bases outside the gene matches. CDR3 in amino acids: CSVQGALAKNIQYF. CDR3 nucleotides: TGCAGCGTTCAGGGGGCTTTGGCCAAAAACATTCAGTACTTC.

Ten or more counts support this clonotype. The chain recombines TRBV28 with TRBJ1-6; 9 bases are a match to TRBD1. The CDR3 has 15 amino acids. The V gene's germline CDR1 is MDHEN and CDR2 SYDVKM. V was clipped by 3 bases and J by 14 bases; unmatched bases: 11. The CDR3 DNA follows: TGTGCCAGCAGTTTGCGGACAGGGGCTTCTGTGACCCTCCACTTT. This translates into CASSLRTGASVTLHF.

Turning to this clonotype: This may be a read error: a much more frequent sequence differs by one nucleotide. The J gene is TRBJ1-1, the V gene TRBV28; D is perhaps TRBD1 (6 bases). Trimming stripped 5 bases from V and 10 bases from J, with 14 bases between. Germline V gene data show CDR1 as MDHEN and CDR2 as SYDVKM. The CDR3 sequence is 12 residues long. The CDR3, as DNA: TGTGCCAGCAGTCATGAGGGGGGCGCAGCTTTCTTT. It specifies CASSHEGGAAFF.

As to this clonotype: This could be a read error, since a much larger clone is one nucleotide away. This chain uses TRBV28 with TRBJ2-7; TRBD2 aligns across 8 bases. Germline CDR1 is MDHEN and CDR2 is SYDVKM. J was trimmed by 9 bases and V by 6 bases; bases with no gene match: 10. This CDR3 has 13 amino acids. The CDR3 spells CASSLPWTSWQYF. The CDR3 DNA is TGTGCCAGCAGCCTCCCCTGGACTAGCTGGCAGTACTTC.

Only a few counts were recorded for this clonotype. CDR3 region: CASTLGAGVDNEQFF. Here the CDR3 DNA reads TGCGCCAGCACCCTCGGAGCGGGGGTGGACAATGAGCAGTTCTTC. The rearrangement joins TRBV5-1 to TRBJ2-1, with 8 bases identical to TRBD2. The ends lost 6 bases at V and 5 bases at J; junction bases unmatched: 10. The CDR3 totals 15 residues. The germline V gene encodes CDR1 SGHRS and CDR2 YFSETQ.

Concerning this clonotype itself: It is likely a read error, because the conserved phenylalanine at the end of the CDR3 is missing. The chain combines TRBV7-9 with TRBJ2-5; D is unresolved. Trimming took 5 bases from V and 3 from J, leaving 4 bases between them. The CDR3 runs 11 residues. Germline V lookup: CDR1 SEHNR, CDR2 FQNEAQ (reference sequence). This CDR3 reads CASSREETQYS. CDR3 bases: TGTGCCAGCAGCCGGGAAGAGACCCAGTACTCC.

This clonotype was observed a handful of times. CDR3 region: CASSNRQGAGYGYTF. The CDR3 DNA follows: TGTGCCAGCAGCAATCGACAGGGGGCTGGCTATGGCTACACCTTC. The rearrangement links TRBV7-6 to TRBJ1-2, with 10 bases fitting TRBD1. CDR3 length equals 15 residues. Trimming at V came to 5 bases and at J to 4 bases, leaving 7 bases not matched to a gene. Germline V lookup: CDR1 SGHVS, CDR2 FNYEAQ.

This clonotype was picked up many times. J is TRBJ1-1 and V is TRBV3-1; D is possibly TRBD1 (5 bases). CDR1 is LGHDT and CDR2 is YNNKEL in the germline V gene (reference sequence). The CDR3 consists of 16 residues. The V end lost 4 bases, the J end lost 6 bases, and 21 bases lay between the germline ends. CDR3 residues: CASSPTPGGTTSEAFF. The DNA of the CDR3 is TGTGCCAGCAGCCCCACCCCCGGGGGTACTACCTCTGAAGCTTTCTTT.

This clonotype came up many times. The CDR3 here is CASSQEERISGNTIYF. As DNA, the CDR3 is TGTGCCAGCAGCCAAGAGGAACGGATCTCTGGAAACACCATATATTTT. V gene TRBV3-1 combines with J gene TRBJ1-3; D is unclear. V dropped 0 bases and J dropped 0 bases, with 9 bases sitting between them. Looked up from germline, CDR1 is LGHDT and CDR2 is YNNKEL (reference sequence). The length of the CDR3 is 16 residues.

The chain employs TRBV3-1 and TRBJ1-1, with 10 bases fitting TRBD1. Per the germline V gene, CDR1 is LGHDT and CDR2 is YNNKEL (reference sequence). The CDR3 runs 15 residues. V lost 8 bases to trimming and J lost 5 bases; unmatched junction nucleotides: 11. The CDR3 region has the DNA TGTGCCAGCGAGGGGACAGGGGTGAAGGAAACTGAAGCTTTCTTT. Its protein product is CASEGTGVKETEAFF.

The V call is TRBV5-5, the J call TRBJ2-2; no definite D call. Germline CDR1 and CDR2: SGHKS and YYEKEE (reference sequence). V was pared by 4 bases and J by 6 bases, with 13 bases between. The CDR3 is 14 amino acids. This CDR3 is CASSPVAPAGELFF. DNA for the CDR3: TGTGCCAGCAGCCCGGTTGCTCCGGCCGGGGAGCTGTTTTTT.

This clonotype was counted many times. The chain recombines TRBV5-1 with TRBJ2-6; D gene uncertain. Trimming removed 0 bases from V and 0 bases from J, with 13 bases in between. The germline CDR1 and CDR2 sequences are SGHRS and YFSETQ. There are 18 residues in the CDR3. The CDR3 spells CASSLAMKTSSGANVLTF. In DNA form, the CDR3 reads TGCGCCAGCAGCTTGGCGATGAAGACGTCCTCTGGGGCCAACGTCCTGACTTTC.